The next 14 T cell receptor beta chains were all read from a single sample in a study of shared clonotypes between healthy human individuals. Assay used: immunoSEQ multiplex PCR; TCRdb lists only in-frame clones, some missing. This sample carries 2 million to 2.5 million clones, approximately 94% of them seen once, and the ten largest clones take more than 1.5%. Naivety among CD8 cells was defined by CD45RO negativity and positive CCR7 selection, thereby excluding terminally differentiated effector memory CD45RA+ cells. The material sequenced was naive CD8+ T cells from PBMCs. These receptors all come from a man younger than 35 in good health. Some clones in this sample may be carry-over from other donors' samples.

The chain links TRBV29-1 to TRBJ1-1, with D possibly matching TRBD1 (6 bases). This CDR3 comprises 14 residues. Looked up from germline, CDR1 is SQVTM and CDR2 is ANQGSEA. The V end lost 4 bases, the J end lost 1 base, and 13 bases lay between the germline ends. CDR3 region: CSVVGGAPNTEAFF. In DNA form, the CDR3 reads TGCAGCGTTGTCGGGGGGGCGCCGAACACTGAAGCTTTCTTT.

The chain combines TRBV9 with TRBJ2-1, with 9 positions matching TRBD2. V lost 0 bases to trimming and J lost 4 bases; unmatched junction nucleotides: 8. Germline loops: CDR1 SGDLS, CDR2 YYNGEE. The length of the CDR3 is 17 residues. The CDR3 DNA follows: TGTGCCAGCAGCGTAGCCCTGACTAGCGGACGGTACAATGAGCAGTTCTTC. It translates to CASSVALTSGRYNEQFF.

The chain recombines TRBV7-8 with TRBJ2-5; D may correspond to TRBD1 or TRBD2 (6 bases each). Trimming took off 1 base at V and 5 bases at J, with 11 bases between the two ends. This CDR3 region has 14 residues. The germline V gene encodes CDR1 SGHVS and CDR2 FQNEAQ. This chain's CDR3 is CASSLVWRGETQYF. The CDR3 DNA sequence: TGTGCCAGCAGCTTAGTATGGAGGGGGGAGACCCAGTACTTC.

V usage is TRBV7-9 and J usage is TRBJ1-4; 9 bases agree with TRBD1. The germline V gene encodes CDR1 SEHNR and CDR2 FQNEAQ (reference sequence). Losses at the gene ends were 4 bases for V and 0 bases for J; bases not matched to a gene: 3. This CDR3 region has 16 residues. This CDR3 reads CASSSRTGATNEKLFF. The DNA for the CDR3 is TGTGCCAGCAGCTCACGGACAGGGGCAACTAATGAAAAACTGTTTTTT.

As to this clone: The likely explanation is a read error, given a far larger clone one base away. The chain links TRBV6-5 to TRBJ1-5; D is ambiguous. Germline V gene lookup returns CDR1 MNHEY and CDR2 SVGAGI. The CDR3 has 14 amino acids. CDR3 bases: TGTGCCAGCAGTTATTCGGTCGGCAATCAGCTCCAGCATTTT. It is translated as CASSYSVGNQLQHF.

This clone was observed a few times. The chain uses TRBV2 and TRBJ1-5, with TRBD1 identical over 7 bases. After removal of 7 bases from V and 1 base from J, the junction contained 4 bases not matched to a gene. Germline CDR1 is SNHLY and CDR2 is FYNNEI. The CDR3 runs 14 residues. CDR3 residues: CASTEGASNQPQHF. The CDR3, as DNA: TGTGCCAGCACGGAGGGGGCGAGCAATCAGCCCCAGCATTTT.

Points on this clone: The germline gene is not matched at one end of the junction; a read error may be the cause. The chain recombines TRBV7-9 with TRBJ2-7; D tentatively reads TRBD1 or TRBD2 (5 bases each). The germline gives CDR1 SEHNR, CDR2 FQNEAQ (reference sequence). This CDR3 contains 15 residues. The CDR3 DNA reads TGTGCCAGCAGCTTATGGGGGACCGACTCCCACGAGCAGTACTTC. This translates into CASSLWGTDSHEQYF.

The chain employs TRBV7-9 and TRBJ2-3, with D possibly TRBD1 on 5 matching bases. Trimming removed 3 bases at V and 0 bases at J, with 10 bases between. The germline V gene encodes CDR1 SEHNR and CDR2 FQNEAQ (reference sequence). There are 15 residues in the CDR3. In nucleotides, the CDR3 is TGTGCCAGCAGCTTTGAGACAGATAGCACAGATACGCAGTATTTT. It yields the protein CASSFETDSTDTQYF.

CDR3 loop: CASSFPSGGSEQFF. The CDR3 DNA is TGTGCCAGCAGCTTCCCCTCGGGCGGTAGTGAGCAGTTCTTC. The genes are TRBV7-9 and TRBJ2-1; D remains unclear. The CDR3 totals 14 residues. Germline assignment: CDR1 SEHNR and CDR2 FQNEAQ (reference sequence). V lost 3 bases and J 9 bases, leaving 15 bases between the germline ends.

The chain uses TRBV4-3 and TRBJ2-3; TRBD1 matches 7 bases. The CDR3 is made up of 15 amino acids. The germline V gene has CDR1 LGHNA and CDR2 YSLEER. Trimming removed 4 bases from V and 3 bases from J; junction bases left unmatched: 7. The CDR3 DNA reads TGCGCCAGCAGCCGTGCCGGGACAGTAACAGATACGCAGTATTTT. Its translation: CASSRAGTVTDTQYF.

The chain carries TRBV7-9 and TRBJ2-7; D uncertain. Trimming pared 5 bases from V and 3 bases from J, leaving 5 bases between. The CDR3 totals 11 residues. Per germline, CDR1 SEHNR and CDR2 FQNEAQ (reference sequence). CDR3 in amino acids: CASSPFYEQYF. The CDR3 nucleotides read TGTGCCAGCAGCCCCTTCTACGAGCAGTACTTC. The full variable domain, completed using reference TRBV7-9 and TRBJ2-7, is DTGVSQNPRHKITKRGQNVTFRCDPISEHNRLYWYRQTLGQGPEFLTYFQNEAQLEKSRLLSDRFSAERPKGSFSTLEIQRTEQGDSAMYLCASSPFYEQYFGPGTRLTVT.

The chain carries TRBV5-4 and TRBJ2-7; 8 positions agree with TRBD2. V gave up 3 bases and J gave up 3 bases; unmatched junction bases: 8. The CDR3 is 15 amino acids. Germline V lookup: CDR1 SGHNT, CDR2 YYREEE (reference sequence). Here the CDR3 reads CASSWKRESDYEQYF. The CDR3 coding sequence is TGTGCCAGCAGCTGGAAGCGGGAGTCGGACTACGAGCAGTACTTC.

The V and J genes are TRBV30 and TRBJ1-5; D is possibly TRBD1 (5 bases). The germline V gene encodes CDR1 GTSNPN and CDR2 SVGIG (reference sequence). Trimming removed 1 base at V and 10 bases at J, with 17 bases between. The CDR3 is made up of 14 amino acids. CDR3 sequence: CAWSGPFRGAPQHF. The CDR3 nucleotides read TGTGCCTGGAGTGGACCATTTCGCGGGGCCCCCCAGCATTTT. Complete variable domain (other parts from reference TRBV30 and TRBJ1-5): SQTIHQWPATLVQPVGSPLSLECTVEGTSNPNLYWYRQAAGRGLQLLFYSVGIGQISSEVPQNLSASRPQDRQFILSSKKLLLSDSGFYLCAWSGPFRGAPQHFGDGTRLSIL.

The rearrangement links TRBV28 to TRBJ2-7; tentatively, D is TRBD1 (5 bases). Germline assignment: CDR1 MDHEN and CDR2 SYDVKM. V lost 3 bases and J 5 bases, leaving 11 bases between the germline ends. The CDR3 length is 13 residues. CDR3 in DNA: TGTGCCAGCAGTTTGACCTCCAGGGACGAGCAGTACTTC. It codes for CASSLTSRDEQYF.